This TCR beta chain came from a study of identifying expanded T cells in peripheral blood. The CDR3 sequence is 15 residues long. Germline V gives CDR1 MNHEY, CDR2 SVGAGI. V was cut by 6 bases and J by 2 bases, with 16 bases left in between. TCRdb's copy holds only in-frame clones and misses some; the assay was immunoSEQ multiplex PCR. The sample contains about 90,000 clones, around 87% of which appear only once. This clone is a singleton in its sample. V gene TRBV6-5 combines with J gene TRBJ1-1; D perhaps matches TRBD1 (5 bases). This clonotype was obtained from a person aged 18 to 75 in good health. The sequencing sample was made of blood. The chain's CDR3 is CASSHSLGGNTEAFF. CDR3 DNA: TGTGCCAGCAGCCACTCCCTGGGGGGAAACACTGAAGCTTTCTTT.